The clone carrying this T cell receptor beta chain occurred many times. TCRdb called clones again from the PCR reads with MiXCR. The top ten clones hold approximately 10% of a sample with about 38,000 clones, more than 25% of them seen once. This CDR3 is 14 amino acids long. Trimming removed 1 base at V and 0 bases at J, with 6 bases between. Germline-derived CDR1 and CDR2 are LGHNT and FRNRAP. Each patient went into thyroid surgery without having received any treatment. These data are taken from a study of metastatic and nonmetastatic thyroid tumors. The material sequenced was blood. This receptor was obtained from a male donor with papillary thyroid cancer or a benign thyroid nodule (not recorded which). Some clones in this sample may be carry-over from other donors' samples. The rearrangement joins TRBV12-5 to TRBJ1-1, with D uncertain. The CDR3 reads CASGLGGVNTEAFF. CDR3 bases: TGTGCTAGTGGTTTGGGGGGTGTGAACACTGAAGCTTTCTTT.